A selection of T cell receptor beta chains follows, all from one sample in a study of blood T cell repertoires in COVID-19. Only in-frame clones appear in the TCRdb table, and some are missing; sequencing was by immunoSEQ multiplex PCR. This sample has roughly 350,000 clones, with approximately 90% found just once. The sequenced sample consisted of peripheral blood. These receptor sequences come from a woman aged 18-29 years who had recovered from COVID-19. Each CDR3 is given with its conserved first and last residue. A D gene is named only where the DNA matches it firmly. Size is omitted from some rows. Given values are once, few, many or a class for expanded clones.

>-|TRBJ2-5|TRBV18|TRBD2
TGTGCCAGCTCACCCCTAGCGGGAAGCCAAGAGACCCAGTACTTC
CASSPLAGSQETQYF
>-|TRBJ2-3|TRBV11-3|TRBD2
TGTGCCAGCAGCTCGGACAGTTCTAGCGGGGCTCGTACGCAGTATTTT
CASSSDSSSGARTQYF
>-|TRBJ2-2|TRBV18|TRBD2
TGTGCCAGCTCGCCTCCTAGCGGGAGGGCCGACGGGGAGCTGTTTTTT
CASSPPSGRADGELFF
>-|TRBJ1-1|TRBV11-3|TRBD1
TGTGCCAGCAGCCCTTTCCCCCAGGGGGTGCACACTGAAGCTTTCTTT
CASSPFPQGVHTEAFF
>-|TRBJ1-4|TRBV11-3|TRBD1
TGTGCCAGCGCGGACAGGGCGCAACTGGAAAAACTGTTTTTT
CASADRAQLEKLFF
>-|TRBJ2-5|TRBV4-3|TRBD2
TGCGCCAGCAGCCAAGATTGGGGACTAGCGGGAGACCACCAAGAGACCCAGTACTTC
CASSQDWGLAGDHQETQYF
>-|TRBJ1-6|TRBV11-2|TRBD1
TGTGCCAGCAGCCCGCAGGGGACAGAGAATTCACCCCTCCACTTT
CASSPQGTENSPLHF
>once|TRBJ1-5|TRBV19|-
TGTGCCAGTAGTATCGGACAAGTCAATCAGCCCCAGCATTTT
CASSIGQVNQPQHF
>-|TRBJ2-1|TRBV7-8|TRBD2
TGTGCCAGCAGCTCGAGGACTAGCGGGACCTACAATGAGCAGTTCTTC
CASSSRTSGTYNEQFF
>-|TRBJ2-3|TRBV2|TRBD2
TGTGCCAGCAGTAGGCTAGCGGCTAGCACAGATACGCAGTATTTT
CASSRLAASTDTQYF
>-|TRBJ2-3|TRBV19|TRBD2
TGTGCCAGTAGTATTGAGCGGGGGGGCCAACCAGATACGCAGTATTTT
CASSIERGGQPDTQYF
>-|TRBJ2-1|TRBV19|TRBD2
TGTGCCAGTAGTATGGGGGCTAGCGGGAATGAGCAGTTCTTC
CASSMGASGNEQFF
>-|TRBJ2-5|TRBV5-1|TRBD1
TGCGCCAGCAGCAAGGGACAGGGAAGGGGGACCCAGTACTTC
CASSKGQGRGTQYF
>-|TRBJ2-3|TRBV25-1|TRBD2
TGTGCCAGCAGTTGGACTGCCCTGGGAGGGGATACGCAGTATTTT
CASSWTALGGDTQYF
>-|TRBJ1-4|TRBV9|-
TGTGCCAGCAGCGTAGGACTCGGTGAGACGCGGGAAAAACTGTTTTTT
CASSVGLGETREKLFF
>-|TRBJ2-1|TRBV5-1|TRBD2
TGCGCCAGCAGCCCTGATAGCGGGAGCTCCTACAATGAGCAGTTCTTC
CASSPDSGSSYNEQFF
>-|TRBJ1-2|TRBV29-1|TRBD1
TGCAGCGTACCGGACAGGGTCAACTATGGCTACACCTTC
CSVPDRVNYGYTF
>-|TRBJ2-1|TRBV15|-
TGTGCCACCAGCAGAGACGAGGGCTTATACAATGAGCAGTTCTTC
CATSRDEGLYNEQFF
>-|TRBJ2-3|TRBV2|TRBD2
TGTGCCAGCGGGGGACTAGCGGGGCTCCTCACAGATACGCAGTATTTT
CASGGLAGLLTDTQYF
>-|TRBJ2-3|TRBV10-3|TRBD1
TGTGCCATCAGCAACGACCCTCCTCGGGACAGGTCCCCCCACACTAATACGCAGTATTTT
CAISNDPPRDRSPHTNTQYF
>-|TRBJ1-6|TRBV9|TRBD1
TGTGCCAGCAGTGTACAGGGGGCGCTTAATTCACCCCTCCACTTT
CASSVQGALNSPLHF
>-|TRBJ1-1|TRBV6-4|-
TGTGCCAGCAGTGGGGGCTACAACACTGAAGCTTTCTTT
CASSGGYNTEAFF
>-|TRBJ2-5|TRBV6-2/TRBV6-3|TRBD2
TGTGCCAGCAGTTACTCGACTAGCGGGAGCGAAGAGACCCAGTACTTC
CASSYSTSGSEETQYF
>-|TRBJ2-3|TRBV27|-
TGTGCCAGCAAAGACCTAGCGACAGATACGCAGTATTTT
CASKDLATDTQYF
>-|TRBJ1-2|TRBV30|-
TGTGCCTGGGATCGTACAGGGATATCGGGCTACACCTTC
CAWDRTGISGYTF
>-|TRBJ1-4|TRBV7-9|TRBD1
TGTGCCAGCAGCCAGACCCCCGGGACAGGGGGCGAAACCGAAAAACTGTTTTTT
CASSQTPGTGGETEKLFF
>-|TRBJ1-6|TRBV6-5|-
TGTGCCAGCAGTCCAGGGGCGGTATGGAATTCACCCCTCCACTTT
CASSPGAVWNSPLHF
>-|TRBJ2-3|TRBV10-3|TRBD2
TGTGCCATCAGTGTGGCGGCTAGCGGGACGGCCCAAGATACGCAGTATTTT
CAISVAASGTAQDTQYF